Below are 10 T cell receptor beta chains sequenced from a single sample in a study of cytomegalovirus exposure and HLA in healthy donors. PCR was performed using 60 Vbeta and 13 Jbeta primers. Method: immunoSEQ multiplex PCR; TCRdb's copy keeps in-frame clones and lacks some. The table includes about 92,000 clones, over 70% detected once. The specimen sequenced was PBMCs. These receptors originate from a girl aged 2 to 10 in good health and CMV-seropositive.

The chain is built from TRBV27 and TRBJ2-7; D is perhaps TRBD2 (5 bases). CDR1 is MNHEY, CDR2 SMNVEV, per germline (reference sequence). The CDR3 contains 14 residues. V lost 4 bases, J lost 2 bases, and 12 bases lay in between. CDR3 sequence (DNA): TGTGCCAGCAGTTCCTACACGGGGACCTACGAGCAGTACTTC. As protein: CASSSYTGTYEQYF.

This clone occurred once. The chain carries TRBV7-9 and TRBJ1-2; 7 nucleotides align to TRBD1. With 6 bases clipped from V and 7 bases from J, the junction kept 5 bases outside the gene matches. This CDR3 contains 12 residues. Per germline, CDR1 SEHNR and CDR2 FQNEAQ (reference sequence). The DNA of the CDR3 is TGTGCCAGCAGTTCTACAGGGGTTGGCTACACCTTC. This gives the protein CASSSTGVGYTF.

CDR3 loop: CASTPLGGSLDEQYF. The CDR3 nucleotides read TGTGCCAGCACCCCCCTTGGAGGGAGCTTGGACGAGCAGTACTTC. J is TRBJ2-7 and V is TRBV5-6, with D possibly matching TRBD2 (6 bases). V shed 6 bases and J shed 5 bases, with 21 bases lying between them. CDR3 length equals 15 residues. Germline V gene lookup returns CDR1 SGHDT and CDR2 YYEEEE.

The chain combines TRBV4-3 with TRBJ2-1, with D perhaps matching TRBD1 (6 bases). V dropped 3 bases and J dropped 7 bases, with 19 bases sitting between them. CDR3 size: 16 residues. Germline CDR1 is LGHNA and CDR2 is YSLEER. CDR3 sequence reads: CASSQDTGSLSNEQFF. The DNA for the CDR3 is TGCGCCAGCAGCCAGGATACAGGGTCACTTTCGAATGAGCAGTTCTTC.

V usage is TRBV5-1 and J usage is TRBJ2-1; D is uncertain. Trimming left V 0 bases short and J 3 bases short, with 7 bases between. This CDR3 spans 14 amino acids. In germline, CDR1 is SGHRS, CDR2 YFSETQ. CDR3 loop: CASSLGRNYNEQFF. CDR3 bases: TGCGCCAGCAGCTTGGGGAGAAACTACAATGAGCAGTTCTTC. Looking up the rest from reference TRBV5-1 and TRBJ2-1 gives the full variable domain: KAGVTQTPRYLIKTRGQQVTLSCSPISGHRSVSWYQQTPGQGLQFLFEYFSETQRNKGNFPGRFSGRQFSNSRSEMNVSTLELGDSALYLCASSLGRNYNEQFFGPGTRLTVL.

The chain uses TRBV14 and TRBJ2-7; D is unresolved. Trimming pared 1 base from V and 2 bases from J, leaving 12 bases between. CDR1 is SGHDN, CDR2 FVKESK, per germline. This CDR3 contains 15 residues. The CDR3 here is CASSQVAVLPYEQYF. CDR3 coding DNA: TGTGCCAGCAGCCAAGTCGCTGTACTTCCCTACGAGCAGTACTTC.

The CDR3: CASGTTQRGELSYNEQFF. The CDR3 coding sequence is TGTGCCAGCGGCACGACCCAGCGGGGGGAACTCTCCTACAATGAGCAGTTCTTC. The chain recombines TRBV5-4 with TRBJ2-1, with TRBD2 identical over 9 bases. This CDR3 is built from 18 residues. V lost 7 bases and J lost 0; bases outside the gene matches: 14. From germline, CDR1 is SGHNT and CDR2 YYREEE (reference sequence).

This clone has just a few counts. This chain connects TRBV29-1 to TRBJ1-5, with D possibly matching TRBD1 (5 bases). From germline, CDR1 is SQVTM and CDR2 ANQGSEA. The CDR3 totals 13 residues. Trimming shortened V by 6 bases and J by 3 bases, and 12 bases separated the two germline ends. The CDR3 DNA reads as TGCAGCGTCGCTACAGGACCCAATCAGCCCCAGCATTTT. Its protein is CSVATGPNQPQHF.

Only one count was recorded for this clone. This chain uses TRBV11-2 with TRBJ1-5; 7 bases are shared with TRBD1. The CDR3 has 14 amino acids. J was trimmed by 6 bases and V by 5 bases; bases with no gene match: 7. The germline CDR1 and CDR2 sequences are SGHAT and FQNNGV. In DNA, the CDR3 is TGTGCCAGCAGCCGTACAGGGGACGCTCAGCCCCAGCATTTT. Amino acids: CASSRTGDAQPQHF.

The chain couples TRBV7-2 to TRBJ2-7; 13 bases fit TRBD2. Germline-derived CDR1 and CDR2 are SGHTA and FQGNSA. J was trimmed by 2 bases and V by 0 bases; bases with no gene match: 4. CDR3 size: 17 residues. This CDR3 is CASSLAAGLAGAYEQYF. CDR3 DNA sequence: TGTGCCAGCAGCTTAGCAGCAGGACTAGCGGGGGCCTACGAGCAGTACTTC.